The rows below give T cell receptor beta chains drawn from one sample of a study of T cell responses to AZD1222 COVID-19 vaccine. Sequencing was performed with immunoSEQ multiplex PCR; in TCRdb, only in-frame clones are kept and a portion is missing. The data show approximately 100,000 clones, 91% seen once. Sequenced here: peripheral blood, sampled on day 0 of AZD1222 vaccination. The source is an adult in good health. CDR3s leave out the opening cysteine and the closing phenylalanine or tryptophan. The order of the fields is V gene, CDR3 protein.

v_call: TRBV6-4; cdr3_aa: ASSVIWGELDGYT
v_call: TRBV27; cdr3_aa: ASSPRGSYEQY
v_call: TRBV10-2; cdr3_aa: ASSAQENTEAF
v_call: TRBV4-1; cdr3_aa: ASSLIAQSSYNEQF
v_call: TRBV2; cdr3_aa: ASSVTGVIDEQY
v_call: TRBV15; cdr3_aa: ATRLGESPNYGYT
v_call: TRBV30; cdr3_aa: AWSRMNTEAF
v_call: TRBV5-1; cdr3_aa: ASSLEGLVPQH
v_call: TRBV5-4; cdr3_aa: ASSSGLAGYYEQY
v_call: TRBV19; cdr3_aa: ASSRAGDQPQH
v_call: TRBV9; cdr3_aa: ASSVEEGLNTEAF
v_call: TRBV5-5; cdr3_aa: ASSLYSNQPQH
v_call: TRBV5-1; cdr3_aa: ASSLGTSRGSEQF
v_call: TRBV6-5; cdr3_aa: ASSSRVLWAF
v_call: TRBV2; cdr3_aa: ASSEESTGELF
v_call: TRBV6-5; cdr3_aa: ASSRGDVNTEAF
v_call: TRBV6-5; cdr3_aa: ASSYSPFTHEQF
v_call: TRBV20-1; cdr3_aa: SARDSYEQY
v_call: TRBV18; cdr3_aa: ASSPPGQGNSPLH
v_call: TRBV27; cdr3_aa: ASSRDRGFSGANVLT
v_call: TRBV4-2; cdr3_aa: ASSQKQGHEQY
v_call: TRBV24-1; cdr3_aa: ATSAGFNNEQF